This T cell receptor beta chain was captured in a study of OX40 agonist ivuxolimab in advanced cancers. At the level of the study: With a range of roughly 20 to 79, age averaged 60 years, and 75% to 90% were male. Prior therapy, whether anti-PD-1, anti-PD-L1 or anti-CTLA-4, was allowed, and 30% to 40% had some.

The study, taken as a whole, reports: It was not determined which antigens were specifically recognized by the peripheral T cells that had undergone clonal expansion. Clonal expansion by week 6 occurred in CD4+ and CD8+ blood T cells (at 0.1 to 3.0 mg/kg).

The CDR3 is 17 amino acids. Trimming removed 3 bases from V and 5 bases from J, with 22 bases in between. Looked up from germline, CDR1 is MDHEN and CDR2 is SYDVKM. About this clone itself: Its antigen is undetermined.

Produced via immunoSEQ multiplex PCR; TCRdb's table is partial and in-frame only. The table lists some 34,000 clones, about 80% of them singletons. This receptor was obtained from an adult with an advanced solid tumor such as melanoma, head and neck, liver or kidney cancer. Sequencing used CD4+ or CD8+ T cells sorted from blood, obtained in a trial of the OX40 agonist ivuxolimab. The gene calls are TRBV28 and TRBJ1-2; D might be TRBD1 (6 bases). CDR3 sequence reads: CASSFGPGHLEEYGYTF. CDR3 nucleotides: TGTGCCAGCAGTTTCGGCCCGGGACACCTGGAGGAGTATGGCTACACCTTC.